This T cell receptor (beta chain) was retrieved from a study of preoperative IRX-2 immunotherapy in early breast cancer. This table comes from immunoSEQ multiplex PCR, and its TCRdb copy is limited to in-frame clones, with some not included. Among about 67,000 clones listed, around 94% were seen once. Treatment in this sample: preoperative locoregional IRX-2 cytokine immunotherapy. This clone was observed a few times. Trimming cost V 4 bases and J 4 bases; bases outside gene matches: 11. This CDR3 spans 15 amino acids. The germline V gene encodes CDR1 SGHRS and CDR2 YFSETQ. V gene TRBV5-1 combines with J gene TRBJ2-7, with TRBD1 identical over 7 bases. The clonotype comes from a human donor with breast cancer. This material was obtained from a patient treated with IRX-2 immunotherapy. The CDR3 sequence: CASSLDFGTAYEQYF. CDR3 nucleotides: TGCGCCAGCAGCCTCGACTTTGGGACAGCTTACGAGCAGTACTTC. Based on the CDR3 plus reference TRBV5-1 and TRBJ2-7, the full variable domain is KAGVTQTPRYLIKTRGQQVTLSCSPISGHRSVSWYQQTPGQGLQFLFEYFSETQRNKGNFPGRFSGRQFSNSRSEMNVSTLELGDSALYLCASSLDFGTAYEQYFGPGTRLTVT.